The 30 T cell receptor beta chains given below trace back to one sample, sequenced in a study of blood T cell repertoires in COVID-19. Here immunoSEQ multiplex PCR was the method, and the copy in TCRdb shows in-frame clones only, minus some. The repertoire holds about 120,000 clones, 85% to 90% seen once, with approximately 28% in the top ten. Sequencing was carried out using peripheral blood. These receptors all stem from a man aged 70 or older with active or convalescent COVID-19.

This clone is a singleton in its sample. The chain links TRBV12-3 or TRBV12-4 to TRBJ1-1; D is unresolved. The V end lost 4 bases, the J end lost 6 bases, and 12 bases lay between the germline ends. The CDR3 is 13 amino acids. The CDR3 DNA reads TGTGCCAGCAGTTCGGACGCGGGGTCTGAAGCTTTCTTT. It is translated as CASSSDAGSEAFF.

The chain employs TRBV27 and TRBJ1-5; 8 bases map to TRBD1. CDR1 is MNHEY and CDR2 is SMNVEV in the germline V gene (reference sequence). With V trimmed by 5 bases and J by 0 bases, 9 bases remained unmatched. This CDR3 contains 17 residues. The CDR3 protein is CASSPQQGVYSNQPQHF. As DNA, the CDR3 is TGTGCCAGCAGTCCGCAACAGGGGGTTTATAGCAATCAGCCCCAGCATTTT.

The CDR3 sequence is CASRPGTANTGELFF. CDR3 bases: TGTGCCAGCAGACCCGGGACAGCGAACACCGGGGAGCTGTTTTTT. This rearrangement joins TRBV28 to TRBJ2-2; 7 bases agree with TRBD1. Germline-derived CDR1 and CDR2 are MDHEN and SYDVKM. CDR3 length equals 15 residues. After removal of 6 bases from V and 0 bases from J, the junction contained 4 bases not matched to a gene. The whole variable domain, remainder taken from reference TRBV28 and TRBJ2-2, is DVKVTQSSRYLVKRTGEKVFLECVQDMDHENMFWYRQDPGLGLRLIYFSYDVKMKEKGDIPEGYSVSREKKERFSLILESASTNQTSMYLCASRPGTANTGELFFGEGSRLTVL.

V usage is TRBV5-1 and J usage is TRBJ2-5; TRBD2 is a possible D gene (5 bases). The CDR3 runs to 15 residues. V lost 4 bases and J 3 bases, leaving 16 bases between the germline ends. Germline lookup yields CDR1 SGHRS and CDR2 YFSETQ. The CDR3 sequence: CASSPRVGSEETQYF. The CDR3 coding sequence is TGCGCCAGCAGCCCGAGGGTGGGAAGTGAAGAGACCCAGTACTTC.

The chain uses TRBV28 and TRBJ2-3; TRBD2 matches 9 bases. Germline-derived CDR1 and CDR2 are MDHEN and SYDVKM. This CDR3 region has 17 residues. Trimming removed 1 base from V and 1 base from J; junction bases left unmatched: 6. CDR3 bases: TGTGCCAGCAGTTTATTTGGACTAGCGACCGGCACAGATACGCAGTATTTT. It yields the protein CASSLFGLATGTDTQYF.

The chain carries TRBV11-3 and TRBJ2-2; D is undetermined. There are 15 residues in the CDR3. The V end lost 6 bases, the J end lost 8 bases, and 19 bases lay between the germline ends. Germline CDR1 SGHNT, CDR2 YENEEA. The CDR3 nucleotides are TGTGCCAGCAGTCCAAAGGCGTCCCCGACTGGGGAGCTGTTTTTT. As protein: CASSPKASPTGELFF.

In its sample, this clone was seen once. The V and J genes are TRBV10-3 and TRBJ2-5; 7 bases fit TRBD2. V gave up 3 bases and J gave up 5 bases; unmatched junction bases: 9. There are 15 residues in the CDR3. The germline V gene encodes CDR1 ENHRY and CDR2 SYGVKD. Written as DNA, the CDR3 is TGTGCCATCAGTGACCAAACCGGACTAGACGAGACCCAGTACTTC. This encodes CAISDQTGLDETQYF.

This clone has a single count. The V call is TRBV6-6, the J call TRBJ1-6; 7 positions agree with TRBD1. With V trimmed by 5 bases and J by 8 bases, 9 bases remained unmatched. CDR3 size: 15 residues. The germline CDR1 and CDR2 sequences are MNHNY and SVGAGI (reference sequence). CDR3 region: CASSPRQGTYSPLHF. Here the CDR3 DNA reads TGTGCCAGCAGTCCCCGACAGGGTACCTATTCACCCCTCCACTTT.

This chain uses TRBV5-4 with TRBJ2-2; TRBD2 matches 8 bases. From germline, CDR1 is SGHNT and CDR2 YYREEE (reference sequence). This CDR3 contains 16 residues. The J segment lost 2 bases and the V segment lost 3 bases, leaving 6 bases of the junction unmatched. The chain's CDR3 is CASSSGGGTNTGELFF. The CDR3 region has the DNA TGTGCCAGCAGCTCCGGCGGGGGGACAAACACCGGGGAGCTGTTTTTT.

V gene TRBV4-1 combines with J gene TRBJ2-7, with TRBD2 identical over 9 bases. This CDR3 contains 16 residues. Germline CDR1 is MGHRA and CDR2 is YSYEKL. The junction had 6 bases not matched to a gene; V was cut back by 0 bases and J by 3 bases. This chain's CDR3 is CASSQEATSGFYEQYF. The CDR3, as DNA: TGCGCCAGCAGCCAAGAGGCGACTAGCGGTTTCTACGAGCAGTACTTC.

The genes are TRBV6-6 and TRBJ2-1; tentatively, D is TRBD1 (6 bases). The CDR3 is 12 amino acids. V lost 5 bases, J lost 11 bases, and 13 bases lay in between. In germline, CDR1 is MNHNY, CDR2 SVGAGI (reference sequence). CDR3 amino acids: CASSLSQGKQFF. The CDR3 coding sequence is TGTGCCAGCAGTCTAAGTCAGGGGAAGCAGTTCTTC.

This clone occurred once. The gene calls are TRBV6-1 and TRBJ1-1; maybe TRBD1 (6 bases). The CDR3 runs 14 residues. Germline V gene data show CDR1 as MNHNS and CDR2 as SASEGT. Trimming took off 1 base at V and 0 bases at J, with 6 bases between the two ends. The CDR3: CASSEGTVNTEAFF. The CDR3 coding sequence is TGTGCCAGCAGTGAAGGGACAGTGAACACTGAAGCTTTCTTT.

This clone has a single count. The gene calls are TRBV3-1 (or the pseudogene TRBV3-2) and TRBJ2-1; TRBD1 matches 9 bases. Germline V gives CDR1 LGHDT, CDR2 YNNKEL (reference sequence). V lost 2 bases, J lost 8 bases, and 7 bases stayed unmatched. This CDR3 region has 15 residues. CDR3 amino acids: CASSQTGTGLHEQFF. CDR3 nucleotides: TGTGCCAGCAGCCAAACCGGGACAGGGCTCCATGAGCAGTTCTTC.

The chain uses TRBV12-3 or TRBV12-4 and TRBJ1-6; D is unresolved. This CDR3 spans 13 amino acids. Trimming took off 6 bases at V and 7 bases at J, with 10 bases between the two ends. CDR3 amino acids: CASSSGWNSPLHF. CDR3 DNA: TGTGCCAGCAGCTCCGGGTGGAATTCACCCCTCCACTTT.

This CDR3 reads CASSTRQGLAGANVLTF. Here the CDR3 DNA reads TGTGCCAGTAGTACCCGACAGGGTCTCGCTGGGGCCAACGTCCTGACTTTC. The V and J genes are TRBV19 and TRBJ2-6, with 7 positions matching TRBD1. The germline CDR1 and CDR2 sequences are LNHDA and SQIVND (reference sequence). V trimming: 4 bases; J trimming: 2 bases; junction bases outside the gene matches: 8. The CDR3 runs 17 residues.

V usage is TRBV13 and J usage is TRBJ2-7, with D possibly matching TRBD2 (5 bases). V lost 7 bases to trimming and J lost 0 bases, with 13 bases between them. The CDR3 contains 14 residues. The germline V gene has CDR1 PRHDT and CDR2 FYEKMQ (reference sequence). The CDR3 loop is CASTKRGSSYEQYF. DNA of the CDR3: TGTGCCAGCACTAAGAGAGGGAGCTCCTACGAGCAGTACTTC.

The chain links TRBV28 to TRBJ2-7; 7 bases are shared with TRBD2. V trimming: 1 base; J trimming: 5 bases; junction bases outside the gene matches: 14. The germline V gene encodes CDR1 MDHEN and CDR2 SYDVKM. This CDR3 region has 17 residues. The chain's CDR3 is CASSLSGRTRRWNEQYF. In DNA form, the CDR3 reads TGTGCCAGCAGTTTATCGGGCAGGACTAGACGATGGAACGAGCAGTACTTC.

This chain connects TRBV27 to TRBJ2-2; 9 bases match TRBD1. The germline gives CDR1 MNHEY, CDR2 SMNVEV (reference sequence). The V and J ends lost 6 bases and 6 bases, in that order; junction bases with no gene match: 5. The CDR3 totals 14 residues. CDR3 nucleotide sequence: TGTGCCAGCAGGGGGACAGGGTTCCCCGGGGAGCTGTTTTTT. It codes for CASRGTGFPGELFF.

This chain connects TRBV27 to TRBJ2-7; 13 bases align to TRBD2. V shed 4 bases and J 9 bases; nucleotides not matched to a gene: 6. CDR1 MNHEY and CDR2 SMNVEV come from the germline V gene (reference sequence). The CDR3 extends over 14 amino acids. The CDR3 spells CASSSGLAGVRQYF. CDR3 in DNA: TGTGCCAGCAGTTCCGGACTAGCGGGAGTGCGGCAGTACTTC.

The rearrangement uses TRBV7-2 and TRBJ1-2; TRBD1 matches at 9 bases. The V gene end was trimmed by 1 base and the J gene end by 7 bases; junction bases not matched to a gene: 7. This CDR3 has 15 amino acids. CDR1 SGHTA and CDR2 FQGNSA come from the germline V gene. The CDR3 protein is CASSLDGTGSAGYTF. Here the CDR3 DNA reads TGTGCCAGCAGCTTAGATGGGACAGGGTCCGCTGGCTACACCTTC.

The V and J genes are TRBV18 and TRBJ1-3; 8 bases are a match to TRBD1. The CDR3 loop spans 16 amino acids. With V trimmed by 3 bases and J by 0 bases, 4 bases remained unmatched. Germline-derived CDR1 and CDR2 are KGHSH and LQKENI. CDR3 loop: CASSPLQGDSGNTIYF. The CDR3, as DNA: TGTGCCAGCTCACCCCTACAGGGGGACTCTGGAAACACCATATATTTT.

This clone was seen a single time. The J gene is TRBJ2-3, the V gene TRBV7-2, with TRBD1 as a possible D gene (5 bases). Trimming shortened V by 5 bases and J by 6 bases, and 15 bases separated the two germline ends. Germline CDR1 SGHTA, CDR2 FQGNSA. CDR3 length equals 14 residues. The CDR3 DNA reads as TGTGCCAGCAGCCCAATAGTCACAGGCGATACGCAGTATTTT. Its protein product is CASSPIVTGDTQYF.

The table lists this clone with a few counts. The chain has TRBV6-5 and TRBJ1-1, with D possibly TRBD1 on 6 matching bases. V lost 8 bases, J lost 8 bases, and 12 bases lay in between. The V gene's germline CDR1 is MNHEY and CDR2 SVGAGI. This CDR3 contains 11 residues. CDR3 amino acids: CASRRGGEAFF. As DNA, the CDR3 is TGTGCCAGCCGGCGAGGGGGAGAAGCTTTCTTT.

V is TRBV11-2 and J is TRBJ1-5; 10 bases align to TRBD1. In germline, CDR1 is SGHAT, CDR2 FQNNGV. CDR3 length: 15 residues. The junction had 3 bases not matched to a gene; V was cut back by 5 bases and J by 2 bases. CDR3 coding DNA: TGTGCCAGCAGCACGACAGGGGGCGGCAATCAGCCCCAGCATTTT. Its protein product is CASSTTGGGNQPQHF.

The J gene is TRBJ2-1, the V gene TRBV11-2, with TRBD2 matching over 10 bases. Germline values: CDR1 SGHAT, CDR2 FQNNGV. The V gene end was trimmed by 6 bases and the J gene end by 4 bases; junction bases not matched to a gene: 6. The CDR3 totals 15 residues. The CDR3 spells CASRIGTSVYNEQFF. DNA of the CDR3: TGTGCCAGCAGAATCGGGACTAGCGTTTACAATGAGCAGTTCTTC.

J is TRBJ2-3 and V is TRBV24-1; the match to TRBD1 covers 11 bases. In germline, CDR1 is KGHDR, CDR2 SFDVKD. Trimming removed 4 bases from V and 3 bases from J; junction bases left unmatched: 2. This CDR3 spans 15 amino acids. DNA of the CDR3: TGTGCCACCAGTGACCGGGACAGGGGGACAGATACGCAGTATTTT. This gives the protein CATSDRDRGTDTQYF.

In DNA, the CDR3 is TGTGCCAGCTCACCAGGTTCGGGGTATGAGCAGTTCTTC. It yields the protein CASSPGSGYEQFF. This rearrangement joins TRBV18 to TRBJ2-1; the D gene is possibly TRBD2 (5 bases). CDR3 size: 13 residues. The germline CDR1 and CDR2 sequences are KGHSH and LQKENI. V was clipped by 2 bases and J by 8 bases, with 10 bases between them.

V usage is TRBV24-1 and J usage is TRBJ2-1; D is possibly TRBD2 (6 bases). The germline V and J ends were trimmed by 2 bases and 10 bases, with 23 bases remaining between them. The CDR3 spans 17 residues. Looked up from germline, CDR1 is KGHDR and CDR2 is SFDVKD. CDR3 DNA: TGTGCCACCAGTGATTCCATTGGAGGGAGAGGGCTGGGCGAGCAGTTCTTC. Its protein product is CATSDSIGGRGLGEQFF.

This clone was seen a single time. The rearrangement joins TRBV21-1 to TRBJ2-1; the D call of TRBD2 is as the table states it, not checked on the DNA. TRBV21-1 is tagged as a pseudogene. This CDR3 has 14 amino acids. The CDR3 loop reads CASSKVRRNNEQFF. The CDR3 DNA sequence: TGTGCCAGCAGCAAAGTTCGGAGAAACAATGAGCAGTTCTTC.

V gene TRBV19 combines with J gene TRBJ2-7; D ambiguous. This CDR3 is built from 13 residues. V was clipped by 9 bases and J by 6 bases, with 18 bases between them. CDR1 is LNHDA and CDR2 is SQIVND in the germline V gene (reference sequence). The CDR3 DNA sequence: TGTGCCAGCCACCCTTCTGGCTCTTCCGAGCAGTACTTC. Encoded protein: CASHPSGSSEQYF.